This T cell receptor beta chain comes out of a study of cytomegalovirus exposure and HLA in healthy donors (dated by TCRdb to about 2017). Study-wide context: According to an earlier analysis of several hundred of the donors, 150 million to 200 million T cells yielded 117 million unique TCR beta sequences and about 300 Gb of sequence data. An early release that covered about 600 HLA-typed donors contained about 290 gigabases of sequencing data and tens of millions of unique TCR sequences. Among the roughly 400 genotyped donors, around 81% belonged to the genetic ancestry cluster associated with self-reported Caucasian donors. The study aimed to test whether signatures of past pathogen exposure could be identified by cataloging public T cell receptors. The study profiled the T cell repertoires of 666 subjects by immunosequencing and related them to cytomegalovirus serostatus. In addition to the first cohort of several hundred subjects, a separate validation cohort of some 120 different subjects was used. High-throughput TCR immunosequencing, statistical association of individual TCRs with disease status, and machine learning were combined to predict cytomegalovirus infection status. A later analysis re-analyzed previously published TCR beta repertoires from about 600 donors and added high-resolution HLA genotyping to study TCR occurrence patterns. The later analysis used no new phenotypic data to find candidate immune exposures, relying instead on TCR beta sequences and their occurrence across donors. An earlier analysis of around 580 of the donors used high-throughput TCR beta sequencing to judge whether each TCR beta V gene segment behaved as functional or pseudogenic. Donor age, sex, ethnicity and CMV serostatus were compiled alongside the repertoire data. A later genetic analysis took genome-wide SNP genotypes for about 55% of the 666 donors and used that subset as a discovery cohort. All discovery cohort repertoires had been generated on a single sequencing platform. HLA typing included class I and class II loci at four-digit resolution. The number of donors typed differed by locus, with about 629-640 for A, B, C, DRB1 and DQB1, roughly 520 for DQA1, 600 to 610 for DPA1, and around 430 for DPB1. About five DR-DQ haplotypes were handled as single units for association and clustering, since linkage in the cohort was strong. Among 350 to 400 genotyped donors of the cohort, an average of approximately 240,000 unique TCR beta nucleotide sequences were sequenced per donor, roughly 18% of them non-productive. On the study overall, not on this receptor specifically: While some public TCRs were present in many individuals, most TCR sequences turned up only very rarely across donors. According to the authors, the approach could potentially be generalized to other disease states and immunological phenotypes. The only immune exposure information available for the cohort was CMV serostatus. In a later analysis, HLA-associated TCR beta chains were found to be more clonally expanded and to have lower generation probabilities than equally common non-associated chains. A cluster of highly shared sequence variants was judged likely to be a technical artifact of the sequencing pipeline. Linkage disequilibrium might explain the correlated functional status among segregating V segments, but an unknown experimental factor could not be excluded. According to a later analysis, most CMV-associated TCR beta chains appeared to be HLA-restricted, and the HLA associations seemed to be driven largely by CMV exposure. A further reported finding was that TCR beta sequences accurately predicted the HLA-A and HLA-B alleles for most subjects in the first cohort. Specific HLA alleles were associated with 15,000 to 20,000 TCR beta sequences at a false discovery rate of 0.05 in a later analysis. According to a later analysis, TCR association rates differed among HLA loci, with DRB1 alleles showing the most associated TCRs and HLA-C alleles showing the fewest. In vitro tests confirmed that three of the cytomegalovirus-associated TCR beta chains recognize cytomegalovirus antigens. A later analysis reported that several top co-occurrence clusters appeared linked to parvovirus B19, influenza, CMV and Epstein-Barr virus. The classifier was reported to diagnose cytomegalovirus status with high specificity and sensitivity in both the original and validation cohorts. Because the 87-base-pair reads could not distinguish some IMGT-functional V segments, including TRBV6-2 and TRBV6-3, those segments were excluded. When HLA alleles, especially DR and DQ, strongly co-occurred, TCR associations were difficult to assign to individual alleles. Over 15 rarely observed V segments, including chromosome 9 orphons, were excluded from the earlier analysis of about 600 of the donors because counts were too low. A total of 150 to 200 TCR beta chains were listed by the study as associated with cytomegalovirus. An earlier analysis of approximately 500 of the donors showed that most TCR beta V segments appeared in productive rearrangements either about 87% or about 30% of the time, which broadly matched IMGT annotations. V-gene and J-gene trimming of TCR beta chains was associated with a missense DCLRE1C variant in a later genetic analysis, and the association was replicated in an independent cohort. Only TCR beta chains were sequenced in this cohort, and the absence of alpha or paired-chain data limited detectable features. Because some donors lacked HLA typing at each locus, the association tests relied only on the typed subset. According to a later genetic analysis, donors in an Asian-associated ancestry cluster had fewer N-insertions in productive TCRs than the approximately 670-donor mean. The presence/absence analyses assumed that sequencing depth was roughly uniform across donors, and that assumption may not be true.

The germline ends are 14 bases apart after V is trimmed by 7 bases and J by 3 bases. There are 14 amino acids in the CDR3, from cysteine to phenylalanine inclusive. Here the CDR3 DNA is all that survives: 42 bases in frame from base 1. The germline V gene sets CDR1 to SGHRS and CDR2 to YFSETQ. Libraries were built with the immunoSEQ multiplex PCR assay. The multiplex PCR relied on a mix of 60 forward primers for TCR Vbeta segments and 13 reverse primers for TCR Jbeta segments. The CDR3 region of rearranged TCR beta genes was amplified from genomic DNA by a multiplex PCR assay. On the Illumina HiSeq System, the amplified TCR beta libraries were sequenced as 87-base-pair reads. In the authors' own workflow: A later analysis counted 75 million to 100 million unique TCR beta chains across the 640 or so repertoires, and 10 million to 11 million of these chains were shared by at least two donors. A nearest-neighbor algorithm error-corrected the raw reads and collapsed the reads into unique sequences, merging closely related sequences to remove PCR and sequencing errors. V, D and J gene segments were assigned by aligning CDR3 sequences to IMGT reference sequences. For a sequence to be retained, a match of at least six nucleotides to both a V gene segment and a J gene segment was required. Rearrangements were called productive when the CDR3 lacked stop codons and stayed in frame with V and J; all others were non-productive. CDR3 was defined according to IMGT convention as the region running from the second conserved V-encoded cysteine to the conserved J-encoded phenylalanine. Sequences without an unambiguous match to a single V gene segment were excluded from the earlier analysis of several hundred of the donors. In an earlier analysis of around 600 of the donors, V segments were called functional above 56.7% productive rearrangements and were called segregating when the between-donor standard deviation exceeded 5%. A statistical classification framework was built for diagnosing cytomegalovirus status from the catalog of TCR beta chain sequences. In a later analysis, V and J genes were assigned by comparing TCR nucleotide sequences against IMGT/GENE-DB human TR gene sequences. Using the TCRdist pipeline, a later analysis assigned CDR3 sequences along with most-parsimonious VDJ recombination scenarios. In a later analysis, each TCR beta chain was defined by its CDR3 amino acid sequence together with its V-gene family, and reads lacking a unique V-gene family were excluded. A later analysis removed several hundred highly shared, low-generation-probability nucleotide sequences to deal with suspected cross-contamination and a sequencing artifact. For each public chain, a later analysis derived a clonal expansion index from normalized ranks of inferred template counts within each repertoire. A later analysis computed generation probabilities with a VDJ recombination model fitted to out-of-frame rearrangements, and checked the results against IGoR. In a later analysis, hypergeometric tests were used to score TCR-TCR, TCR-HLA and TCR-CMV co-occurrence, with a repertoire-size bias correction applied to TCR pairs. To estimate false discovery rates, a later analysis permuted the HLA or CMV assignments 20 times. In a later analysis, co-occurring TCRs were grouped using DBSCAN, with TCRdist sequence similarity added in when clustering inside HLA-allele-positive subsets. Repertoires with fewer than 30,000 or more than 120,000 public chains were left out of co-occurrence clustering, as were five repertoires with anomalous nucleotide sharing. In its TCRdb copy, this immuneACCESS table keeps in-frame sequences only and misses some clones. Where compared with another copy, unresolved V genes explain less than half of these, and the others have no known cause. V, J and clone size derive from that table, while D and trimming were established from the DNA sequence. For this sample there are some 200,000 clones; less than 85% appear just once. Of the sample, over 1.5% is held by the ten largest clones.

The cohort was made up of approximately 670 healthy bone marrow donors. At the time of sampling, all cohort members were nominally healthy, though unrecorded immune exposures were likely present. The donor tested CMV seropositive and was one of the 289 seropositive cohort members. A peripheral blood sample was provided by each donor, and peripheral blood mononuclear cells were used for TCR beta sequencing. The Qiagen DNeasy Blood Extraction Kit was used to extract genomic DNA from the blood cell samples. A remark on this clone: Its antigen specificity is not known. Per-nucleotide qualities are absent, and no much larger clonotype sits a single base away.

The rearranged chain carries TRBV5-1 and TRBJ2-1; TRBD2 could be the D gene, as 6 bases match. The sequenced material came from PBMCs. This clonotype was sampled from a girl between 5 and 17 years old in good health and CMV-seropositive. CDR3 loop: CASLRGEGYNEQFF. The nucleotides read TGCGCCAGCCTGCGGGGAGAGGGCTACAATGAGCAGTTCTTC.